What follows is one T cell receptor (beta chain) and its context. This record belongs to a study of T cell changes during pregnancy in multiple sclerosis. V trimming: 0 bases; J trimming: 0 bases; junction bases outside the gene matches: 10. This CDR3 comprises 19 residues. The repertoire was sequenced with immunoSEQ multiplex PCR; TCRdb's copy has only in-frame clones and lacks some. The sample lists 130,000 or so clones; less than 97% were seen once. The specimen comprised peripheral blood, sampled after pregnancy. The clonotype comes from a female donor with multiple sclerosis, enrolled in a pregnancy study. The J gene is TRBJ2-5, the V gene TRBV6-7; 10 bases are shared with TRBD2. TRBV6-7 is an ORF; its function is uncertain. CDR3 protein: CASSYSRGLATRYQETQYF. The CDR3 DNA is TGTGCCAGCAGTTACTCGAGGGGACTAGCGACAAGGTACCAAGAGACCCAGTACTTC.